Sequencing of this T cell receptor beta chain was carried out in a study of T cells in localized non-small cell lung cancer. Trimming pared 0 bases from V and 6 bases from J, leaving 9 bases between. CDR3 length equals 14 residues. Germline V lookup: CDR1 SGHRS, CDR2 YFSETQ. Data came from immunoSEQ multiplex PCR; TCRdb stores just in-frame clones and leaves some out. The sample records approximately 30,000 clones, about 87% being singletons. This specimen was peripheral blood, taken before any cancer treatment. This clonotype originated in a woman aged 18-49 years with stage I lung adenocarcinoma. This chain joins TRBV5-1 and TRBJ2-2, with TRBD1 as a possible D gene (5 bases). In nucleotides, the CDR3 is TGCGCCAGCAGCTTGGGACAGATTTCCGGGGAGCTGTTTTTT. Its translation: CASSLGQISGELFF.